The source of this TCR beta chain is a study of tumor-infiltrating lymphocytes in primary liver carcinoma. The study's findings and limits: For tumor-adjacent and tumor-blood pairs, overlap was less than that seen for tumor region pairs.

This clonotype was observed many times. Antigen specificity is unknown. V lost 6 bases and J lost 0, with 12 bases in between. The length of the CDR3 is 15 residues. The input was 450 to 500 ng total RNA; TCR beta cDNA was made from it with a constant-region primer. Three nested multiplex PCR rounds, a slightly modified ARM-PCR, produced the libraries for TCR beta. Researchers ran the first two PCR rounds for 10 cycles each with TRBV1-TRBV30 forward primers and a C-beta reverse primer. TCRdb fed the multiplex PCR reads into MiXCR, producing one record per CDR3 protein. Of 90,000 to 150,000 distinct CDR3 sequences listed, approximately 70% are singletons. Starting material for RNA and DNA co-extraction consisted of roughly 18-34 mg of unsorted bulk tissue. The study sampled five separate regions from each tumor.

Sequencing input: liver tumor tissue from sampling region 1. Described subset: tumor region T1, superior pole. This chain joins TRBV12-3 or TRBV12-4 and TRBJ1-5, with a tentative D call TRBD1 (6 bases). The receptor was derived from a woman between 55 and 75 years old with primary liver carcinoma and hepatitis B virus infection. The CDR3 is CASSRGGNSNQPQHF. The CDR3 DNA sequence: TGTGCCAGCAGCAGAGGGGGGAATAGCAATCAGCCCCAGCATTTT.